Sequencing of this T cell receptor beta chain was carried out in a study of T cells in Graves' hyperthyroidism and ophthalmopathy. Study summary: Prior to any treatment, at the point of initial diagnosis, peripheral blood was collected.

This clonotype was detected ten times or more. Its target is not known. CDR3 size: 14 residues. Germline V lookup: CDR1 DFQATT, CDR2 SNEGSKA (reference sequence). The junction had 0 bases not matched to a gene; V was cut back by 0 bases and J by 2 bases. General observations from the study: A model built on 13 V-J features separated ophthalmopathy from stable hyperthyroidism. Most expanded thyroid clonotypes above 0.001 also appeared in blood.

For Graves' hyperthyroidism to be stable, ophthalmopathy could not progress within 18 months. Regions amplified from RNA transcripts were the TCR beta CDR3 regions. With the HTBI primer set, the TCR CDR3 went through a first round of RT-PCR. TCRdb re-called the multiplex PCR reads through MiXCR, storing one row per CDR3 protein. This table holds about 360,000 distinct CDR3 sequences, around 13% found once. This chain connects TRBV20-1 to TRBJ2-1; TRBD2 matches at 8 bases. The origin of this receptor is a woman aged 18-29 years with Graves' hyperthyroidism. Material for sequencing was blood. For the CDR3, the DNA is TGCAGTGCTAGAGACGGGAGGGCCTACAATGAGCAGTTCTTC. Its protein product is CSARDGRAYNEQFF.